These 3 T cell receptor beta chains came from one sample sequenced in a study of blood T cell repertoires in COVID-19. The table came from immunoSEQ multiplex PCR; TCRdb's copy has only in-frame clones and leaves some out. The sample contains just over 95,000 clones, about 80% of which appear only once. Sequenced material: peripheral blood. The receptors were gathered from a man in his fifties or sixties with acute or convalescent COVID-19.

The chain carries TRBV27 and TRBJ2-5, with D tentatively TRBD2 (7 bases). The CDR3 is made up of 14 amino acids. V shed 3 bases and J shed 5 bases, with 13 bases lying between them. Germline loops: CDR1 MNHEY, CDR2 SMNVEV (reference sequence). In DNA form, the CDR3 reads TGTGCCAGCAGTTTCCGCGGGGGCCGGGAGACCCAGTACTTC. This translates into CASSFRGGRETQYF.

This clone appeared a few times. The V and J genes are TRBV9 and TRBJ2-3, with 12 bases matching TRBD2. There are 16 residues in the CDR3. Per germline, CDR1 SGDLS and CDR2 YYNGEE. With V trimmed by 4 bases and J by 2 bases, 5 bases remained unmatched. The CDR3 loop is CASSSTSGGYTDTQYF. CDR3 nucleotides: TGTGCCAGCAGCTCCACTAGCGGGGGGTACACAGATACGCAGTATTTT.

The chain links TRBV6-5 to TRBJ1-4; the D is unclear. Between the trimmed V and J ends, which lost 0 bases and 3 bases, there was a span of 2 bases. The CDR3 has 13 residues. Per the germline V gene, CDR1 is MNHEY and CDR2 is SVGAGI. The CDR3 DNA is TGTGCCAGCAGTTACTCCTCTAATGAAAAACTGTTTTTT. This gives the protein CASSYSSNEKLFF.